Below, 22 T cell receptor beta chains from the same sample are listed, as sequenced in a study of OX40 agonist ivuxolimab in advanced cancers. Data came from immunoSEQ multiplex PCR; TCRdb stores just in-frame clones and leaves some out. The data show 48,000 or so clones, around 86% seen once. The sample here was CD4+ or CD8+ T cells sorted from blood, taken in a trial of the OX40 agonist ivuxolimab. These receptors all come from an adult with an advanced solid tumor such as melanoma, head and neck, liver or kidney cancer.

The chain combines TRBV10-3 with TRBJ1-2, with D perhaps matching TRBD1 (5 bases). Trimming stripped 6 bases from V and 2 bases from J, with 10 bases between. CDR1 and CDR2 from the germline V gene are ENHRY and SYGVKD. The CDR3 covers 13 residues. The CDR3 sequence is CAIRGEGNYGYTF. The CDR3, as DNA: TGTGCCATCAGGGGGGAGGGGAACTATGGCTACACCTTC.

The rearrangement links TRBV6-1 to TRBJ2-7; 7 positions agree with TRBD1. With V trimmed by 2 bases and J by 2 bases, 6 bases remained unmatched. This CDR3 has 15 amino acids. Germline CDR1 MNHNS, CDR2 SASEGT. The DNA for the CDR3 is TGTGCCAGCAGTGAAACAGGGGTTCGGACCTACGAGCAGTACTTC. Translation: CASSETGVRTYEQYF.

This sequence joins TRBV19 and TRBJ2-7, with 8 bases identical to TRBD2. V lost 5 bases, J lost 0 bases, and 6 bases stayed unmatched. Germline values: CDR1 LNHDA, CDR2 SQIVND (reference sequence). The CDR3 has 15 amino acids. As DNA, the CDR3 is TGTGCCAGTAGTTCCATTAGCGGGGTCTCCTACGAGCAGTACTTC. Encoded protein: CASSSISGVSYEQYF. Full variable domain (remainder filled in from reference TRBV19 and TRBJ2-7): DGGITQSPKYLFRKEGQNVTLSCEQNLNHDAMYWYRQDPGQGLRLIYYSQIVNDFQKGDIAEGYSVSREKKESFPLTVTSAQKNPTAFYLCASSSISGVSYEQYFGPGTRLTVT.

The chain is built from TRBV11-2 and TRBJ1-1, with TRBD1 matching over 7 bases. Germline trimming cut 0 bases from V and 4 bases from J; bases unmatched to any gene: 2. This CDR3 has 14 residues. CDR1 and CDR2 from the germline V gene are SGHAT and FQNNGV. CDR3 in amino acids: CASSLEQGITEAFF. In DNA, the CDR3 is TGTGCCAGCAGCTTAGAACAGGGGATCACTGAAGCTTTCTTT.

The J gene is TRBJ2-5, the V gene TRBV5-1; D is uncertain. With 6 bases removed from V and 2 bases from J, the gap between germline ends came to 11 bases. The CDR3 length is 13 residues. Germline V CDR1 and CDR2: SGHRS, YFSETQ. CDR3 DNA: TGCGCCAGCAAGGACGGGCCACAAGAGACCCAGTACTTC. It is translated as CASKDGPQETQYF.

This chain links TRBV5-1 with TRBJ1-3, with D perhaps matching TRBD1 (5 bases). This CDR3 is built from 14 residues. Germline CDR1 and CDR2: SGHRS and YFSETQ. V was clipped by 2 bases and J by 4 bases, with 10 bases between them. The CDR3 spells CASSLGDLGNTIYF. The CDR3 DNA is TGCGCCAGCAGCTTAGGGGATCTGGGAAACACCATATATTTT.

CDR3 nucleotides: TGTGCCAGCAGTTTATCGGGACTAACGTCCTACGAGCAGTACTTC. Encoded protein: CASSLSGLTSYEQYF. This chain joins TRBV28 and TRBJ2-7; TRBD2 aligns across 7 bases. Germline V gene data show CDR1 as MDHEN and CDR2 as SYDVKM. V lost 1 base and J lost 1; bases outside the gene matches: 4. CDR3 size: 15 residues. The whole variable domain, remainder taken from reference TRBV28 and TRBJ2-7, is DVKVTQSSRYLVKRTGEKVFLECVQDMDHENMFWYRQDPGLGLRLIYFSYDVKMKEKGDIPEGYSVSREKKERFSLILESASTNQTSMYLCASSLSGLTSYEQYFGPGTRLTVT.

The chain links TRBV2 to TRBJ2-7, with D hard to call. Germline V gene lookup returns CDR1 SNHLY and CDR2 FYNNEI. The CDR3 has 13 residues. V lost 6 bases to trimming and J lost 2 bases, with 11 bases between them. CDR3 in DNA: TGTGCCAGCAGGCCGGACGGAACCTACGAGCAGTACTTC. Protein product: CASRPDGTYEQYF.

The CDR3 DNA reads TGCGCCAGCAGCCCCCAGGAGGGAATTTACTATGGCTACACCTTC. As protein: CASSPQEGIYYGYTF. The V call is TRBV4-1, the J call TRBJ1-2; D is uncertain. The ends were cut back, 4 bases at V and 3 bases at J, with 15 bases in the middle. This CDR3 has 15 residues. Germline V lookup: CDR1 MGHRA, CDR2 YSYEKL.

The V gene is TRBV30, the J gene TRBJ2-7, with a weak D call TRBD2 (6 bases). The CDR3 runs 14 residues. The V end lost 0 bases, the J end lost 7 bases, and 16 bases lay between the germline ends. In germline, CDR1 is GTSNPN, CDR2 SVGIG (reference sequence). CDR3 DNA sequence: TGTGCCTGGAGTGTCGGGCACCCGGGGGTTGAGCAGTACTTC. Its protein product is CAWSVGHPGVEQYF.

This clone was seen a single time. This chain uses TRBV7-2 with TRBJ2-7; D may be TRBD1 or TRBD2 (7 bases each). The length of the CDR3 is 15 residues. The germline V and J ends were trimmed by 5 bases and 0 bases, with 14 bases remaining between them. Looked up from germline, CDR1 is SGHTA and CDR2 is FQGNSA. CDR3 sequence (DNA): TGTGCCAGCAGCCAGGGAGGGGGCGTCTCCTACGAGCAGTACTTC. This sequence encodes CASSQGGGVSYEQYF.

The chain carries TRBV2 and TRBJ1-1, with D unclear. Germline lookup yields CDR1 SNHLY and CDR2 FYNNEI. CDR3 length: 11 residues. The germline V and J ends were trimmed by 7 bases and 1 base, with 4 bases remaining between them. CDR3 nucleotides: TGTGCCAGCAAAGGGAACACTGAAGCTTTCTTT. Encoded protein: CASKGNTEAFF.

The V and J genes are TRBV18 and TRBJ1-4; TRBD1 agrees at 7 bases. V dropped 1 base and J dropped 8; count of bases not matched to a gene: 7. Germline V gene data show CDR1 as KGHSH and CDR2 as LQKENI. This CDR3 spans 15 amino acids. CDR3 protein: CASSPRDRGDEKLFF. The CDR3 DNA follows: TGTGCCAGCTCACCACGGGACAGAGGAGACGAAAAACTGTTTTTT.

The chain is built from TRBV10-3 and TRBJ1-3; weak D call: TRBD1 (5 bases). Trimming cost V 8 bases and J 1 base, with 9 bases left between them. In germline, CDR1 is ENHRY, CDR2 SYGVKD. The CDR3 totals 13 residues. CDR3 sequence: CAIGSGSGNTIYF. CDR3 nucleotide sequence: TGTGCCATCGGGTCAGGGTCTGGAAACACCATATATTTT.

V is TRBV7-3 and J is TRBJ2-1; 10 bases fit TRBD2. The germline CDR1 and CDR2 sequences are SGHTA and FQGTGA. Trimming removed 4 bases from V and 6 bases from J; junction bases left unmatched: 15. The CDR3 has 18 residues. Written as DNA, the CDR3 is TGTGCCAGCAGCTCGCCATTAGCGGGAGGTAATTCGGGCAATGAGCAGTTCTTC. Translating gives CASSSPLAGGNSGNEQFF.

This clone was seen only once. V gene TRBV7-2 combines with J gene TRBJ1-1; D is unresolved. The CDR3 has 13 residues. V was pared by 0 bases and J by 7 bases, with 9 bases between. Per the germline V gene, CDR1 is SGHTA and CDR2 is FQGNSA. CDR3 loop: CASSLAIQIEAFF. The CDR3 DNA sequence: TGTGCCAGCAGCTTAGCGATACAGATTGAAGCTTTCTTT. Looking up the rest from reference TRBV7-2 and TRBJ1-1 gives the full variable domain: GAGVSQSPSNKVTEKGKDVELRCDPISGHTALYWYRQSLGQGLEFLIYFQGNSAPDKSGLPSDRFSAERTGGSVSTLTIQRTQQEDSAVYLCASSLAIQIEAFFGQGTRLTVV.

The chain is built from TRBV6-4 and TRBJ2-1; 14 bases align to TRBD2. CDR3 length: 15 amino acids. Trimming at V came to 5 bases and at J to 9 bases, leaving 6 bases not matched to a gene. Per the germline V gene, CDR1 is MRHNA and CDR2 is SNTAGT. Here the CDR3 DNA reads TGTGCCAGCAGTCCCGGGACTAGCGGGAGACGTGAGCAGTTCTTC. Protein product: CASSPGTSGRREQFF.

V usage is TRBV7-7 and J usage is TRBJ2-3, with no clear D. The CDR3 consists of 13 residues. CDR1 SSHAT and CDR2 FNYEAQ come from the germline V gene (reference sequence). Trimming took 2 bases from V and 4 from J, leaving 7 bases between them. Here the CDR3 reads CASSLSPPDTQYF. In nucleotides, the CDR3 is TGTGCCAGCAGCTTAAGCCCCCCAGATACGCAGTATTTT.

The V and J genes are TRBV6-1 and TRBJ2-2, with 9 positions matching TRBD2. The V segment lost 2 bases and the J segment 0 bases; nucleotides outside the gene matches: 7. The CDR3 is made up of 18 amino acids. Germline values: CDR1 MNHNS, CDR2 SASEGT. The chain's CDR3 is CASSEKVAGAPNTGELFF. The CDR3 DNA is TGTGCCAGCAGTGAAAAGGTAGCGGGGGCCCCGAACACCGGGGAGCTGTTTTTT.

CDR3 sequence reads: CASLPTARNTIYF. As DNA, the CDR3 is TGTGCCAGTCTCCCGACAGCCAGAAACACCATATATTTT. The genes are TRBV19 and TRBJ1-3; D is possibly TRBD1 (5 bases). The CDR3 extends over 13 amino acids. Trimming cost V 8 bases and J 5 bases, with 13 bases left between them. Germline V gene data show CDR1 as LNHDA and CDR2 as SQIVND (reference sequence).

This chain links TRBV6-1 with TRBJ2-1; 7 nucleotides match TRBD2. CDR3 length: 15 amino acids. In germline, CDR1 is MNHNS, CDR2 SASEGT. The trim removed 7 bases at V and 9 bases at J, leaving 15 bases unmatched. Here the CDR3 reads CASMKSNGGTGEQFF. The CDR3 DNA follows: TGTGCCAGCATGAAATCAAACGGGGGGACGGGTGAGCAGTTCTTC.

DNA of the CDR3: TGTGCCTGGAGTGTACGTGGAACAGGGGTTCATCAGCCCCAGCATTTT. Its translation: CAWSVRGTGVHQPQHF. V usage is TRBV30 and J usage is TRBJ1-5, with 7 bases aligning to TRBD1. Germline V gene lookup returns CDR1 GTSNPN and CDR2 SVGIG (reference sequence). J lost 5 bases, V lost 0 bases, and 10 bases had no gene match. This CDR3 has 16 amino acids. Based on the CDR3 plus reference TRBV30 and TRBJ1-5, the full variable domain is SQTIHQWPATLVQPVGSPLSLECTVEGTSNPNLYWYRQAAGRGLQLLFYSVGIGQISSEVPQNLSASRPQDRQFILSSKKLLLSDSGFYLCAWSVRGTGVHQPQHFGDGTRLSIL.